The 18 T cell receptor beta chains below were found in one sample sequenced in a study of T cell clonality in common variable immunodeficiency. Clones were sequenced by immunoSEQ multiplex PCR, and TCRdb holds only the in-frame ones, with some missing. The data show 35,000 to 50,000 clones, with none appearing a single time. The sequenced material came from peripheral blood mononuclear cells. The receptors come from a person between 18 and 75 years old in good health.

This clone was detected a few times. The sequence runs out 3 residues before the end of the CDR3; the remainder is reconstructed from the germline J gene. V and J are TRBV6-2 or TRBV6-3 and TRBJ2-6; 12 nucleotides agree with TRBD2. The V gene end was trimmed by 6 bases and the J gene end by 5 bases; junction bases not matched to a gene: 2. The V gene's germline CDR1 is MNHEY and CDR2 SVGEGT. This CDR3 comprises 15 residues. CDR3 amino acids: CASRTSGGRANVLTF. CDR3 DNA (partial): TGTGCCAGCAGAACTAGCGGGGGGAGGGCCAACGTC.

This clone came up a few times. The CDR3 goes on 3 residues after the read ends, and that part is filled in from the germline J gene. This rearrangement joins TRBV11-2 to TRBJ2-7; 7 bases match TRBD1. CDR1 is SGHAT, CDR2 FQNNGV, per germline. V was clipped by 5 bases and J by 5 bases; unmatched bases: 12. The CDR3 is made up of 15 amino acids. The CDR3 reads CASSVQGTGRHEQYF. CDR3 DNA (partial): TGTGCCAGCAGCGTACAGGGGACCGGTAGGCACGAG. Based on the CDR3 plus reference TRBV11-2 and TRBJ2-7, the full variable domain is EAGVAQSPRYKIIEKRQSVAFWCNPISGHATLYWYQQILGQGPKLLIQFQNNGVVDDSQLPKDRFSAERLKGVDSTLKIQPAKLEDSAVYLCASSVQGTGRHEQYFGPGTRLTVT.

This clone has at least ten counts. The read finishes 3 residues shy of the CDR3 end, and the germline J gene is used to complete it. The J gene is TRBJ2-7, the V gene TRBV20-1; D is undetermined. V lost 5 bases to trimming and J lost 1 base, with 15 bases between them. In germline, CDR1 is DFQATT, CDR2 SNEGSKA (reference sequence). CDR3 length: 14 amino acids. The DNA read from the CDR3 is TGCAGTGCTCAAGAGACTCCGCAATCCTACGAG. Its protein product is CSAQETPQSYE. The complete CDR3 protein is CSAQETPQSYEQYF.

This clone appeared many times. The read falls 3 residues short of the CDR3 end, and the missing part is taken from the germline J gene. The chain is built from TRBV7-2 and TRBJ2-1; no clear D gene. Germline V gene sequence: CDR1 SGHTA, CDR2 FQGNSA. The V and J ends lost 3 bases and 6 bases respectively, with 9 bases between them. This CDR3 is 13 amino acids long. The CDR3 here is CASSFTAGNEQFF. Partial CDR3 DNA: TGTGCCAGCAGCTTTACAGCTGGCAATGAG.

This clone was seen repeatedly, ten times or more. CDR3 DNA (partial): TGTGCCAGCAGTCCACAGGGGCCGAACACTGAA. Translated, it gives CASSPQGPNTE. The entire CDR3 protein reads CASSPQGPNTEAFF. The V call is TRBV2, the J call TRBJ1-1; 7 bases match TRBD1. The read stops 3 residues short of the end of the CDR3; the missing end is completed from the germline J gene. Trimming took 5 bases from V and 1 from J; bases not matched to a gene: 4. The CDR3 is made up of 14 amino acids. The germline V gene encodes CDR1 SNHLY and CDR2 FYNNEI. Full variable domain (outside the CDR3, taken from reference TRBV2 and TRBJ1-1): EPEVTQTPSHQVTQMGQEVILRCVPISNHLYFYWYRQILGQKVEFLVSFYNNEISEKSEIFDDQFSVERPDGSNFTLKIRSTKLEDSAMYFCASSPQGPNTEAFFGQGTRLTVV.

This clone has a count of ten or more. The CDR3 end falls 3 residues outside the read, so it is completed with the germline J gene. This rearrangement joins TRBV7-2 to TRBJ1-1; D possibly corresponds to TRBD1 (5 bases). Trimming pared 5 bases from V and 6 bases from J, leaving 16 bases between. This CDR3 contains 14 residues. CDR1 is SGHTA, CDR2 FQGNSA, per germline. CDR3: CASSQGVGGAEAFF. CDR3 bases read: TGTGCCAGCAGCCAGGGCGTGGGGGGGGCTGAA. The variable domain in full, completed from reference TRBV7-2 and TRBJ1-1, reads GAGVSQSPSNKVTEKGKDVELRCDPISGHTALYWYRQSLGQGLEFLIYFQGNSAPDKSGLPSDRFSAERTGGSVSTLTIQRTQQEDSAVYLCASSQGVGGAEAFFGQGTRLTVV.

The table lists this clone with a few counts. The read stops 3 residues short of the end of the CDR3; the missing end is completed from the germline J gene. This chain links TRBV30 with TRBJ1-2; 8 nucleotides agree with TRBD1. CDR1 is GTSNPN, CDR2 SVGIG, per germline (reference sequence). The CDR3 is 15 residues long. CDR3 in amino acids: CASLSTRTGSYDYTF. The covered CDR3 bases are TGTGCCTCGCTATCTACAAGGACAGGGAGTTACGAC.

This clone was seen repeatedly, ten times or more. Sequencing ends 3 residues short of the CDR3 end; the germline J gene provides the rest. This rearrangement joins TRBV7-3 to TRBJ2-7; 11 nucleotides match TRBD2. After removal of 0 bases from V and 5 bases from J, the junction contained 9 bases not matched to a gene. The CDR3 runs 17 residues. Germline V CDR1 and CDR2: SGHTA, FQGTGA. The CDR3 sequence: CASSLTPSGRMGNEQYF. The DNA read from the CDR3 is TGTGCCAGCAGCTTAACCCCTAGCGGGAGGATGGGTAACGAG.

Many counts were recorded for this clone. The CDR3 goes on 3 residues after the read ends, and that part is filled in from the germline J gene. V is TRBV19 and J is TRBJ2-3; 13 bases match TRBD2. V trimming: 3 bases; J trimming: 5 bases; junction bases outside the gene matches: 5. CDR3 length: 16 amino acids. Germline lookup yields CDR1 LNHDA and CDR2 SQIVND (reference sequence). CDR3 protein: CASSILGLAGKDTQYF. CDR3 DNA, as far as it was read: TGTGCCAGTAGTATCTTGGGACTAGCGGGAAAAGATACG. Full variable domain (outside the CDR3, taken from reference TRBV19 and TRBJ2-3): DGGITQSPKYLFRKEGQNVTLSCEQNLNHDAMYWYRQDPGQGLRLIYYSQIVNDFQKGDIAEGYSVSREKKESFPLTVTSAQKNPTAFYLCASSILGLAGKDTQYFGPGTRLTVL.

As to this clone: The sequence runs out 3 residues before the end of the CDR3; the remainder is reconstructed from the germline J gene. The V and J genes are TRBV19 and TRBJ1-6, with D unresolved. The CDR3 covers 12 residues. V gave up 6 bases and J gave up 9 bases, with 9 bases separating them. CDR1 LNHDA and CDR2 SQIVND come from the germline V gene (reference sequence). The sequenced CDR3 bases are TGTGCCAGTAGCGCAACGGTTTCACCC. This gives the protein CASSATVSP. The entire CDR3 sequence reads CASSATVSPLHF. Full variable domain (rest looked up from reference TRBV19 and TRBJ1-6): DGGITQSPKYLFRKEGQNVTLSCEQNLNHDAMYWYRQDPGQGLRLIYYSQIVNDFQKGDIAEGYSVSREKKESFPLTVTSAQKNPTAFYLCASSATVSPLHFGNGTRLTVT.

This clone was seen many times. Read sequence stops 3 residues before the CDR3 end, and the germline J gene provides the missing end. The gene calls are TRBV2 and TRBJ2-1; 8 bases are a match to TRBD2. V dropped 6 bases and J dropped 9; count of bases not matched to a gene: 7. CDR3 length equals 13 residues. Germline lookup yields CDR1 SNHLY and CDR2 FYNNEI. This CDR3 is CASRIAGPSEQFF. CDR3 DNA (partial): TGTGCCAGCAGGATAGCGGGACCCTCTGAG.

This clone was counted many times. CDR3 residues: CASSTGTGGWTDTQYF. Partial CDR3 DNA: TGTGCCAGTAGTACTGGGACAGGGGGCTGGACAGATACG. The chain recombines TRBV19 with TRBJ2-3; 12 nucleotides line up with TRBD1. The missing CDR3 end, 3 residues past where the read stops, is filled in from the germline J gene. The CDR3 length is 16 residues. The germline V gene has CDR1 LNHDA and CDR2 SQIVND (reference sequence). Trimming at V came to 4 bases and at J to 3 bases, leaving 5 bases not matched to a gene.

This clone was recorded at least ten times. The read terminates 3 residues before the CDR3 end, so the remaining end is supplied by the germline J gene. The chain recombines TRBV19 with TRBJ2-7, with D possibly TRBD2 on 6 matching bases. Germline assignment: CDR1 LNHDA and CDR2 SQIVND (reference sequence). CDR3 length: 10 residues. V gave up 10 bases and J gave up 5 bases, with 9 bases separating them. Incomplete CDR3 DNA: TGTGCCACCGCGGGAAACGAG. Amino acids: CATAGNE. The full CDR3 protein is CATAGNEQYF.

This clone showed up just a few times. A read error may explain this, as a much larger clone is one base away. With the read ending 3 residues before the CDR3 end, the germline J gene is used to fill in that end. Different DNA sequences within this sample yield the same CDR3. This sequence joins TRBV16 and TRBJ1-1; D is possibly TRBD1 (5 bases). This CDR3 comprises 13 residues. V lost 0 bases and J lost 5, with 7 bases in between. Germline CDR1 KGHSY, CDR2 FQNENV. The CDR3 reads CASSQSEGTEAFF. Partial CDR3 DNA: TGTGCCAGCAGCCAATCTGAGGGGACTGAA.

This clone came up many times. The read ends 3 residues early relative to the CDR3; the germline J gene fills the gap. The V call is TRBV5-1, the J call TRBJ1-1, with unresolved D. V lost 0 bases, J lost 4 bases, and 10 bases lay in between. The CDR3 extends over 14 amino acids. Germline V gene data show CDR1 as SGHRS and CDR2 as YFSETQ. The DNA read from the CDR3 is TGCGCCAGCAGCTTGGTATGGGCGGGCACTGAA. Translated, it gives CASSLVWAGTE. The full-length CDR3 reads as CASSLVWAGTEAFF.

This clone was recorded many times. Coverage ceases 3 residues before the CDR3 finishes, and the germline J gene fills in the end. This chain uses TRBV18 with TRBJ1-1; D remains ambiguous. The CDR3 totals 13 residues. Germline V gene data show CDR1 as KGHSH and CDR2 as LQKENI. Trimming took off 2 bases at V and 6 bases at J, with 10 bases between the two ends. CDR3 bases read: TGTGCCAGCTCACCAGGGCAGAATGCTGAA. This translates into CASSPGQNAE. In full, the CDR3 is CASSPGQNAEAFF.

This clone was found a few times. The CDR3 extends 3 residues past the end of the read, so its final part is completed from the germline J gene. The J gene is TRBJ1-2, the V gene TRBV30; TRBD1 matches 7 bases. This CDR3 is 14 amino acids long. Germline V gene data show CDR1 as GTSNPN and CDR2 as SVGIG (reference sequence). The sequenced CDR3 bases are TGTGCCTGGAATTGGGGACAGAGAGAGGATGAC. This translates into CAWNWGQREDD. From start to end, the CDR3 is CAWNWGQREDDYTF. Full variable domain (missing parts from reference TRBV30 and TRBJ1-2): SQTIHQWPATLVQPVGSPLSLECTVEGTSNPNLYWYRQAAGRGLQLLFYSVGIGQISSEVPQNLSASRPQDRQFILSSKKLLLSDSGFYLCAWNWGQREDDYTFGSGTRLTVV.

Ten or more counts support this clone. From the germline J gene comes the end of the CDR3, since the read stops 3 residues before it. Other DNA sequences in this sample translate to the same CDR3. The chain uses TRBV7-2 and TRBJ1-3; 8 bases line up with TRBD1. V was pared by 5 bases and J by 4 bases, with 4 bases of the junction left unmatched. From germline, CDR1 is SGHTA and CDR2 FQGNSA. The CDR3 covers 14 residues. This CDR3 reads CASSQRDRGNTIYF. The sequenced CDR3 bases are TGTGCCAGCAGCCAAAGGGACAGGGGAAACACC.